This TCR beta chain was retrieved from a study of post-analysis software for immune sequencing data. The overall study: The courses of disease that were included comprised relapsing-remitting, secondary progressive and progressive-relapsing multiple sclerosis. Study-level findings and limits: Normalized Chao1 diversity was significantly reduced in patients versus controls. TRBV5-6, TRBV5-1 and TRBV20-1 were among roughly five TRBV segments more frequent in patients than controls.

Germline loops: CDR1 MDHEN, CDR2 SYDVKM. The CDR3 is made up of 17 amino acids. V trimming: 1 base; J trimming: 3 bases; junction bases outside the gene matches: 8. Unique molecular identifiers were present in the TCR beta cDNA libraries. The T cell input of about 1 to 10 million gave hundreds of thousands of cDNA molecules. TCRdb re-derived calls from the PCR reads in MiXCR, one entry per CDR3 protein. The sample lists some 800,000 distinct CDR3 sequences, about 43% occurring once. On this clonotype itself: Its antigen is unknown.

The J gene is TRBJ2-7, the V gene TRBV28, with 11 bases that match TRBD2. Material for sequencing was blood. The sequence came from a girl aged 5 to 17 with multiple sclerosis. CDR3 sequence reads: CASSLSRLAGYGYEQYF. CDR3 bases: TGTGCCAGCAGTTTATCTCGACTAGCGGGATACGGCTACGAGCAGTACTTC.